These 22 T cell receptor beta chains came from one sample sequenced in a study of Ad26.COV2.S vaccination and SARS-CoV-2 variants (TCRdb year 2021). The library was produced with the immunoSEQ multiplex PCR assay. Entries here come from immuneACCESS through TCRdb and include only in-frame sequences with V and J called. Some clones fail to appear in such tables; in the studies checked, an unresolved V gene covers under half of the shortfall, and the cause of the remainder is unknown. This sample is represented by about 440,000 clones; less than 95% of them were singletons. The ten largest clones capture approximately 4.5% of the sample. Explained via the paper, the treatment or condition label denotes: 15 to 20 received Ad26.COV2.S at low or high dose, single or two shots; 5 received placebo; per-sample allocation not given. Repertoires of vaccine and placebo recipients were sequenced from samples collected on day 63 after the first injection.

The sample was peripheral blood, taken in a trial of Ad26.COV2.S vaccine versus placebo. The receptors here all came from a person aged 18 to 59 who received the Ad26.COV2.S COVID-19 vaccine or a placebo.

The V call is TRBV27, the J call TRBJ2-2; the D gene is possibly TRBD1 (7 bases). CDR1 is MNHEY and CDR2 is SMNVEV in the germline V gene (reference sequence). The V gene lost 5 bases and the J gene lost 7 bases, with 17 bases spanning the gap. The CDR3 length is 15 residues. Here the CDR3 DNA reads TGTGCCAGCAGTCACCGACAGGGAGGCGTCGGGGAGCTGTTTTTT. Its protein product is CASSHRQGGVGELFF.

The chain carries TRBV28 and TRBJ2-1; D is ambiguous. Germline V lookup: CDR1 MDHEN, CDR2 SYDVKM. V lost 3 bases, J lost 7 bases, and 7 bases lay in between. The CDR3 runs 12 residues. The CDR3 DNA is TGTGCCAGCAGTTTGTGGCCTAATGAGCAGTTCTTC. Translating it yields CASSLWPNEQFF. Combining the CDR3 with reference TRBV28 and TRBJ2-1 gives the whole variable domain DVKVTQSSRYLVKRTGEKVFLECVQDMDHENMFWYRQDPGLGLRLIYFSYDVKMKEKGDIPEGYSVSREKKERFSLILESASTNQTSMYLCASSLWPNEQFFGPGTRLTVL.

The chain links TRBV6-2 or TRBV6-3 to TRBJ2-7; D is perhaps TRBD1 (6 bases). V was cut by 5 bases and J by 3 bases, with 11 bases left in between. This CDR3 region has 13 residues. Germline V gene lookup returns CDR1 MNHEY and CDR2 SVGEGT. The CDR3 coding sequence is TGTGCCAGCAGTAAGACAGGATACTACGAGCAGTACTTC. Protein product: CASSKTGYYEQYF.

CDR3 residues: CASSPRTGLGTSPLHF. CDR3 in DNA: TGTGCCAGCAGCCCAAGAACGGGGCTTGGTACTTCACCCCTCCACTTT. The rearrangement links TRBV7-9 to TRBJ1-6, with D possibly being TRBD1 (5 bases). Trimming took off 5 bases at V and 9 bases at J, with 20 bases between the two ends. From germline, CDR1 is SEHNR and CDR2 FQNEAQ (reference sequence). The CDR3 is 16 amino acids. The variable domain in full, completed from reference TRBV7-9 and TRBJ1-6, reads DTGVSQNPRHKITKRGQNVTFRCDPISEHNRLYWYRQTLGQGPEFLTYFQNEAQLEKSRLLSDRFSAERPKGSFSTLEIQRTEQGDSAMYLCASSPRTGLGTSPLHFGNGTRLTVT.

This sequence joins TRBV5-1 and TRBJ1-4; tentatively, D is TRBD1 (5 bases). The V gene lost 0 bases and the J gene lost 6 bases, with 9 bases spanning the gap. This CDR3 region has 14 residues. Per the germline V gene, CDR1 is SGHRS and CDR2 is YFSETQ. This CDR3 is CASSLEVGDEKLFF. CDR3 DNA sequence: TGCGCCAGCAGCTTGGAGGTGGGGGATGAAAAACTGTTTTTT.

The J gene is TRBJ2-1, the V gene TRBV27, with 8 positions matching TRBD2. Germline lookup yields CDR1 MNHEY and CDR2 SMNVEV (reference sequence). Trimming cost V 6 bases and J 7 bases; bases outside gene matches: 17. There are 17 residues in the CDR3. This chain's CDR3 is CASSPLPGAGGLNEQFF. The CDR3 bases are TGTGCCAGCAGCCCCCTCCCCGGTGCGGGAGGCTTAAATGAGCAGTTCTTC.

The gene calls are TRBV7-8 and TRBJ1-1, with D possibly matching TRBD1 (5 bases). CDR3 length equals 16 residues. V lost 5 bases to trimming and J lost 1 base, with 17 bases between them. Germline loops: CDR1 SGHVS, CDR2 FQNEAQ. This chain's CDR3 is CASSPRRGGTNTEAFF. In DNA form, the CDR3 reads TGTGCCAGCAGCCCAAGGCGTGGGGGGACGAACACTGAAGCTTTCTTT.

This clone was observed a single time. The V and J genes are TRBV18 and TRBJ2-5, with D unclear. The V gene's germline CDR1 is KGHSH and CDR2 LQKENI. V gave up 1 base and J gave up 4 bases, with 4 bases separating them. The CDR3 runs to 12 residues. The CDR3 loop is CASSPLLETQYF. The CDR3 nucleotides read TGTGCCAGCTCACCACTATTAGAGACCCAGTACTTC. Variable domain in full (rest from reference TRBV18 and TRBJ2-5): NAGVMQNPRHLVRRRGQEARLRCSPMKGHSHVYWYRQLPEEGLKFMVYLQKENIIDESGMPKERFSAEFPKEGPSILRIQQVVRGDSAAYFCASSPLLETQYFGPGTRLLVL.

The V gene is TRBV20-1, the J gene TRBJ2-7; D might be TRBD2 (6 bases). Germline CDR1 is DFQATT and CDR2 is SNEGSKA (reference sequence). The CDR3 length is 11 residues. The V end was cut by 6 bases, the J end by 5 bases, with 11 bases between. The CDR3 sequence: CSAGGRNEQYF. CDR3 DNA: TGCAGTGCGGGGGGTAGGAACGAGCAGTACTTC.

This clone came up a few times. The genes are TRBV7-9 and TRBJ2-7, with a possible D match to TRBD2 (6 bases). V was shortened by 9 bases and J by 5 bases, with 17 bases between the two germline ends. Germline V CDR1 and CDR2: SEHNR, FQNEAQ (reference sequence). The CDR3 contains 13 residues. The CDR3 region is CASILEGSNEQYF. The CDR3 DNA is TGTGCCAGTATCCTGGAGGGATCGAACGAGCAGTACTTC.

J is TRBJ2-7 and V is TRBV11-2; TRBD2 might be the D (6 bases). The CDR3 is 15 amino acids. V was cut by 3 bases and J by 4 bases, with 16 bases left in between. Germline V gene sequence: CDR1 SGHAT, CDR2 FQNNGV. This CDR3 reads CASSFSVGRAYEQYF. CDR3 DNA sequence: TGTGCCAGCAGCTTTAGCGTCGGGAGAGCTTACGAGCAGTACTTC. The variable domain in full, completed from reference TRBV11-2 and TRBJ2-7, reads EAGVAQSPRYKIIEKRQSVAFWCNPISGHATLYWYQQILGQGPKLLIQFQNNGVVDDSQLPKDRFSAERLKGVDSTLKIQPAKLEDSAVYLCASSFSVGRAYEQYFGPGTRLTVT.

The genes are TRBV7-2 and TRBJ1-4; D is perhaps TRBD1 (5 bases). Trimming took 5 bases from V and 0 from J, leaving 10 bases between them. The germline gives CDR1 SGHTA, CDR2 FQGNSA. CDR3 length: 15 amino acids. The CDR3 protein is CASSATATTNEKLFF. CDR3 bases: TGTGCCAGCAGCGCGACAGCCACAACTAATGAAAAACTGTTTTTT.

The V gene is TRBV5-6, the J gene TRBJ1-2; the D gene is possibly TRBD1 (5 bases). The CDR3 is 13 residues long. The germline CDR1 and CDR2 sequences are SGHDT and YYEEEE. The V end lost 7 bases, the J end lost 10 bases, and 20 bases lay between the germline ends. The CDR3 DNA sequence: TGTGCCAGCTCCAGGGCCCTACCCTTTGTCTACACCTTC. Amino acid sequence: CASSRALPFVYTF.

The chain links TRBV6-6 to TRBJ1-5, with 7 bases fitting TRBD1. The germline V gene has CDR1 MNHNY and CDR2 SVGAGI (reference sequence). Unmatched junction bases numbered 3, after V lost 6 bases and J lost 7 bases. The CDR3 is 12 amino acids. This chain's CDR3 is CASSSDRQPQHF. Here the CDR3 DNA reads TGTGCCAGCAGCTCGGACAGGCAGCCCCAGCATTTT.

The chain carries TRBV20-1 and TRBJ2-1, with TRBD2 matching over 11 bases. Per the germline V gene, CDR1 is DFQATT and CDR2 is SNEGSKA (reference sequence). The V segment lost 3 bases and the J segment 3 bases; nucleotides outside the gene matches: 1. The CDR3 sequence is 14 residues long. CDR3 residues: CSASSGRDYNEQFF. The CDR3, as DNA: TGCAGTGCTAGTAGCGGGAGGGACTACAATGAGCAGTTCTTC.

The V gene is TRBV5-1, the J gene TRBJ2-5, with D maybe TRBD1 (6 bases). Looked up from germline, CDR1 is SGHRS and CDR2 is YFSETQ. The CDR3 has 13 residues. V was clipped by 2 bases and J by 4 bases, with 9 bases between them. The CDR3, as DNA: TGCGCCAGCAGCTTACCAGGGGTAGAGACCCAGTACTTC. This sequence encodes CASSLPGVETQYF.

The CDR3 DNA reads TGTGCCAGCAGTTTAGCCTCCTACGAGCAGTACTTC. Translation gives CASSLASYEQYF. The chain has TRBV28 and TRBJ2-7; unclear D gene. V was cut by 2 bases and J by 0 bases, with 2 bases left in between. This CDR3 region has 12 residues. Per the germline V gene, CDR1 is MDHEN and CDR2 is SYDVKM.

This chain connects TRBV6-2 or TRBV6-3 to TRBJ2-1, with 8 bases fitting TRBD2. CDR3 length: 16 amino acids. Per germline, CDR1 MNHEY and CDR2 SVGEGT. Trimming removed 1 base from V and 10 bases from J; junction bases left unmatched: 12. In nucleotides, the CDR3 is TGTGCCAGCAGTTACTTAAGCGGGAGTAAGTCTGGAGAGCAGTTCTTC. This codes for CASSYLSGSKSGEQFF.

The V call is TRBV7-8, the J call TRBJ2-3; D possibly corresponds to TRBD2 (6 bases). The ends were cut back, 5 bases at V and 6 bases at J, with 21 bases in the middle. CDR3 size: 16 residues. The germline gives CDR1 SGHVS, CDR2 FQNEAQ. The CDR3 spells CASSLQSPGADDTQYF. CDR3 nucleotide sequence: TGTGCCAGCAGCCTACAAAGCCCGGGAGCAGATGATACGCAGTATTTT.

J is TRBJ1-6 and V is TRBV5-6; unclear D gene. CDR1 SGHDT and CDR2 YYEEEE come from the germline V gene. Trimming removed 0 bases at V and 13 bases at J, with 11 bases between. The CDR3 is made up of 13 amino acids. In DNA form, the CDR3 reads TGTGCCAGCAGCTTGGGTCGGGCACTTCCCCTCCACTTT. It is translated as CASSLGRALPLHF.

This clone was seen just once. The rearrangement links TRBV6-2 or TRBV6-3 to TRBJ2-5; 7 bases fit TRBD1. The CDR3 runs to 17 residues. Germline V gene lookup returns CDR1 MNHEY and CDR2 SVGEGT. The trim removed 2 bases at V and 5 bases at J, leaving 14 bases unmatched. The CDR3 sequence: CASSYPLRGPRGETQYF. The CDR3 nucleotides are TGTGCCAGCAGTTACCCCCTAAGGGGGCCGAGGGGTGAGACCCAGTACTTC.

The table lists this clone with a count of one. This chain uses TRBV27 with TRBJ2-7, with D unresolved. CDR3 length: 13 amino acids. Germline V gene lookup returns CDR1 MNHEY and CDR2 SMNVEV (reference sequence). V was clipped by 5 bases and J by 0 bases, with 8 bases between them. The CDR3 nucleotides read TGTGCCAGCAGTCCTCGGAGCTCCTACGAGCAGTACTTC. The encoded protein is CASSPRSSYEQYF.